This entry features one T cell receptor (beta chain) sequence. The target of this receptor is not known. There are no base qualities to consult, and no much larger clone falls within one base. One collaborating source in Seattle enrolled patients during active infection and followed them longitudinally through the course of disease. Each collaborating institution followed its own protocols to collect whole blood in K2EDTA tubes. For TCRbeta analysis, collaborator samples were shipped as frozen whole blood, as isolated PBMCs, or as DNA extracted from either sample type. The V and J ends are trimmed by 1 base and 0 bases, leaving 7 bases between them. Taken from the germline V gene, the CDR1 and CDR2 loops are LGHNA and YNFKEQ. The CDR3 holds 15 amino acids from the cysteine to the phenylalanine. Only the CDR3 DNA stays, 45 bases, in frame from base 1. The immunoSEQ Assay, a bias-controlled multiplex PCR, was used to amplify TCRbeta CDR3 regions from genomic DNA. Per the authors' processing: Nucleated cell counts per sample were estimated from amplification of reference gene primers within the assay. To quantify the absolute abundance of each unique TCRbeta CDR3 rearrangement, sequence reads were collapsed and filtered. Productive Simpson clonality was computed per sample as the square root of Simpson's diversity index over productive rearrangements. The immuneACCESS repertoire file appears here via TCRdb, limited to in-frame rearrangements. These files lack a portion of the clones; in checked studies, under half of the deficit traces to unresolved V genes, and the cause of the others is not known. The V and J calls and clone size come from that table; D and trimming were worked out from the DNA. This sample gives under 75,000 clones in total; 72% of them show up just once. The ten largest make up 4.8% of the sample.

This record belongs to a study of blood T cell repertoires in COVID-19 (dated by TCRdb to 2020 to 2022). For the wider study: Samples covering the acute and convalescent phases of COVID-19 were provided by collaborators in the United States, Italy and Spain. Where HLA class I and class II types were available, the types were taken from metadata supplied by the sample provider, not from assay-based typing. The material from the prospective study consisted of cDNA or gDNA derived from T cells, B-cell-depleted T cells, or PBMCs. The repertoires were released in a freely available public database intended as a resource for research on the immune response to SARS-CoV-2. Samples were obtained from the ongoing ImmuneRACE study (first 160 participants) and from 1,200 or so subjects provided by 6 global collaborators. A de-identified subject ID, COVID-19 status, age in years and sex were almost always included in the sample metadata. Subjects who had been exposed to COVID-19, were actively infected with it, or had recovered from it provided the deeply sampled blood TCRbeta repertoires that made up the dataset.

Summary of the overall study and its limitations: The amount of clinical and demographic metadata varied by source and participant and was provided uncurated.

What was sequenced was peripheral blood. The V and J segments used are TRBV4-2 and TRBJ2-1, with TRBD2 tentatively as D gene (5 bases match). The sequence derives from a woman aged 70-85 years with COVID-19, enrolled during active disease. The CDR3 reads CASSQVGSSYNEQFF. The nucleotides are TGTGCCAGCAGCCAAGTAGGGAGCTCCTACAATGAGCAGTTCTTC.